This TCR beta chain was obtained from a study of PD-1 blockade in classical Hodgkin lymphoma. Note on this clone: Its antigen is not known.

Overall study findings and caveats: By cycle point C4D1, TCR diversity had risen significantly in CD4+ cells (but not CD8+ cells).

The method was immunoSEQ multiplex PCR; TCRdb's version includes in-frame clones alone and lacks a portion of them. The repertoire has around 44,000 clones, 86% of them found once; the top ten carry 5.5% to 6.5%. Brentuximab vedotin exposure varied among the patients, all of whom had relapsed after autologous stem cell transplantation. Between the trimmed V and J ends, which lost 6 bases and 1 base, there was a span of 7 bases. This CDR3 region has 12 residues. CDR1 is MDHEN and CDR2 is SYDVKM in the germline V gene. This rearrangement joins TRBV28 to TRBJ2-7, with D tentatively TRBD2 (5 bases). The sequenced sample was peripheral blood mononuclear cells (PBMCs), obtained before the second cycle of nivolumab. The clonotype comes from a human donor with classical Hodgkin lymphoma. In DNA, the CDR3 is TGTGCCAGCAGGACTAATTCCTACGAGCAGTACTTC. This encodes CASRTNSYEQYF.